Below are 8 T cell receptor beta chains sequenced from a single sample in a study of T cell repertoires in cytomegalovirus infection (dated by TCRdb to the late 2010s). TCRdb lists the instrument as Illumina HiSeq 1500. The raw public reads went through TCRdb reprocessing: fastp at Q25, MiXCR clone calling, in-frame beta chains kept. CDR3 protein duplicates are merged, each entry listing the most common genes and DNA. Across this sample there are about 920,000 distinct CDR3 sequences, with roughly 30% seen only once. About 14% of the sample goes to the ten largest clones. In the paper's terms, the treatment or condition label means: in vitro stimulation with specific CMV peptide epitopes to enrich CMV-specific T cells. Antigens for these TCRs are unknown. The sequenced sample was cultured CD8+ T cells from PBMCs, obtained from culture after CMV antigen stimulation. These receptor sequences come from a human donor in good health (CMV status not recorded). Some clones in this sample may be carry-over from other donors' samples.

The V gene is TRBV6-2 or TRBV6-3, the J gene TRBJ2-1, with 11 positions matching TRBD1. Unmatched junction bases numbered 1, after V lost 6 bases and J lost 3 bases. This CDR3 has 14 residues. The V gene's germline CDR1 is MNHEY and CDR2 SVGEGT. CDR3 sequence (DNA): TGTGCCAGCAGGGGACAGGGGGACTACAATGAGCAGTTCTTC. Its protein product is CASRGQGDYNEQFF.

The chain combines TRBV3-1 with TRBJ2-1, with TRBD2 matching 13 bases. The CDR3 length is 18 residues. Germline V gene lookup returns CDR1 LGHDT and CDR2 YNNKEL (reference sequence). The V segment lost 1 base and the J segment 0 bases; nucleotides outside the gene matches: 3. CDR3 loop: CASSQGLAGGLSYNEQFF. The CDR3 DNA is TGTGCCAGCAGCCAAGGACTAGCGGGGGGCCTCTCCTACAATGAGCAGTTCTTC.

This clonotype was seen many times. The J gene is TRBJ1-2, the V gene TRBV4-1; 7 bases map to TRBD1. Unmatched junction bases numbered 6, after V lost 8 bases and J lost 6 bases. Germline values: CDR1 MGHRA, CDR2 YSYEKL. The CDR3 is made up of 12 amino acids. CDR3 DNA: TGCGCCAGCGGACAGGCATGGGATGGCTACACCTTC. Translation: CASGQAWDGYTF.

The rearrangement joins TRBV28 to TRBJ2-5; 7 bases match TRBD1. V shed 5 bases and J 5 bases; nucleotides not matched to a gene: 14. The CDR3 has 16 residues. Looked up from germline, CDR1 is MDHEN and CDR2 is SYDVKM. The CDR3 is CASSITSGEDRETQYF. CDR3 sequence (DNA): TGTGCCAGCAGTATAACGTCGGGTGAGGACAGGGAGACCCAGTACTTC.

This clonotype was counted at least ten times. V and J are TRBV7-6 and TRBJ1-2; 9 bases line up with TRBD1. Germline V CDR1 and CDR2: SGHVS, FNYEAQ. The V segment lost 11 bases and the J segment 6 bases; nucleotides outside the gene matches: 16. There are 15 residues in the CDR3. CDR3 in DNA: TGTGCCCGTTCCGGGGACAGGGAAAGTCTAAATGGCTACACCTTC. Protein sequence: CARSGDRESLNGYTF.

The chain combines TRBV14 with TRBJ1-3; D possibly corresponds to TRBD1 (5 bases). Deletions cut 3 bases from V and 4 bases from J, with 16 bases between. Germline CDR1 is SGHDN and CDR2 is FVKESK. This CDR3 spans 16 amino acids. CDR3 region: CASSHFLGTGGNTIYF. The CDR3, as DNA: TGTGCCAGCAGCCATTTCCTTGGGACCGGGGGAAACACCATATATTTT.

The chain is built from TRBV5-4 and TRBJ2-2; TRBD1 or TRBD2 may be the D gene (6 bases each). This CDR3 has 17 residues. V gave up 3 bases and J gave up 2 bases, with 17 bases separating them. Germline V lookup: CDR1 SGHNT, CDR2 YYREEE (reference sequence). CDR3 nucleotide sequence: TGTGCCAGCAGCTGGGGGGCTGGGGGCCTCAACACCGGGGAGCTGTTTTTT. It is translated as CASSWGAGGLNTGELFF.

The chain links TRBV27 to TRBJ1-1; weak D call: TRBD1 (5 bases). Germline CDR1 reads MNHEY; CDR2 reads SMNVEV (reference sequence). Trimming pared 6 bases from V and 3 bases from J, leaving 17 bases between. The CDR3 length is 15 residues. CDR3 DNA sequence: TGTGCCAGCAGCCCCTACGGGGGGGAGGACACTGAAGCTTTCTTT. As protein: CASSPYGGEDTEAFF.